One sample yielded the 4 T cell receptor beta chains listed below, sequenced in a study of OX40 agonist ivuxolimab in advanced cancers. The method was immunoSEQ multiplex PCR; TCRdb's version includes in-frame clones alone and lacks a portion of them. The sample records under 50,000 clones, approximately 91% being singletons. This specimen was CD4+ or CD8+ T cells sorted from blood, taken in a trial of the OX40 agonist ivuxolimab. These receptors were taken from an adult with an advanced solid tumor such as melanoma, head and neck, liver or kidney cancer.

The CDR3 nucleotides are TGTGCCAGCAGCTTAGCCCCAGGGATCGGCTACGAGCAGTACTTC. Encoded protein: CASSLAPGIGYEQYF. The chain couples TRBV11-2 to TRBJ2-7; D is perhaps TRBD1 (5 bases). Trimming stripped 1 base from V and 3 bases from J, with 13 bases between. Per germline, CDR1 SGHAT and CDR2 FQNNGV. The CDR3 runs 15 residues.

This clone came up a few times. CDR3: CASSAEGETQYF. The CDR3 coding sequence is TGTGCCAGCTCAGCAGAGGGAGAGACCCAGTACTTC. This chain joins TRBV18 and TRBJ2-5, with D perhaps TRBD2 (5 bases). Germline CDR1 and CDR2: KGHSH and LQKENI. Trimming pared 5 bases from V and 4 bases from J, leaving 8 bases between. This CDR3 has 12 residues.

The chain links TRBV6-1 to TRBJ2-2; a possible D gene is TRBD1 (6 bases). CDR3 length equals 15 residues. Germline loops: CDR1 MNHNS, CDR2 SASEGT. Trimming stripped 7 bases from V and 1 base from J, with 13 bases between. In nucleotides, the CDR3 is TGTGCCAGCAACGGACAGATTCAGAACACCGGGGAGCTGTTTTTT. Protein: CASNGQIQNTGELFF.

This clone was seen once. The rearrangement uses TRBV4-1 and TRBJ2-6, with D unclear. V lost 7 bases and J lost 0, with 13 bases in between. Germline CDR1 MGHRA, CDR2 YSYEKL. The CDR3 has 16 amino acids. The CDR3 here is CASTPGSFSGANVLTF. The CDR3 nucleotides are TGCGCCAGCACCCCGGGTTCGTTCTCTGGGGCCAACGTCCTGACTTTC.